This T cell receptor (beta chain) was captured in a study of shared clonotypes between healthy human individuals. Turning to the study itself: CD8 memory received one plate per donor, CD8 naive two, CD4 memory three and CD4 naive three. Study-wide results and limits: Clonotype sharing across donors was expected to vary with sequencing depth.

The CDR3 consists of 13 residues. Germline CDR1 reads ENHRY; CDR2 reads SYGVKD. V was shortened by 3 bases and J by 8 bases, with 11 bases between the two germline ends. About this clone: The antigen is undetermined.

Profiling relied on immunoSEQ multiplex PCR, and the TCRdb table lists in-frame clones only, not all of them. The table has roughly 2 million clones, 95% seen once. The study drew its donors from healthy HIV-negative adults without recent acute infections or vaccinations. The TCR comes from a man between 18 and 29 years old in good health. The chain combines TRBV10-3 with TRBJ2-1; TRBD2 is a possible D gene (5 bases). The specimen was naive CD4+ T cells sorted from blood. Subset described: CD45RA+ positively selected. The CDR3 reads CAISETSFDEQFF. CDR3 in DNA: TGTGCCATCAGTGAAACTAGTTTCGATGAGCAGTTCTTC.